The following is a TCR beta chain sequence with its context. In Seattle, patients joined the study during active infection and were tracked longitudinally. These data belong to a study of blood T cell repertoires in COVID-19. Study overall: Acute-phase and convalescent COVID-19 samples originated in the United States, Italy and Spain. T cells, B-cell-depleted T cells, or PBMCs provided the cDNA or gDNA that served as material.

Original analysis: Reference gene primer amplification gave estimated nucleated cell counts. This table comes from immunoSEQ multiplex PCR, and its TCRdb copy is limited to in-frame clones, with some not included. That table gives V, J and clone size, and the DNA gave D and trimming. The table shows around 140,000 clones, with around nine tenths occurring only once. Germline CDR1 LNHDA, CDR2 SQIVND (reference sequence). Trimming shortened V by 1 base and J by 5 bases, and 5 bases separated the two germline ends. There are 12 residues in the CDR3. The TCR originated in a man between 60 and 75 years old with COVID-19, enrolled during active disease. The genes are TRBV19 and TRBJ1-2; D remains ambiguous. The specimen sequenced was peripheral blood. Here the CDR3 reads CASSIAGYGYTF. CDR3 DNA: TGTGCCAGTAGTATAGCGGGTTATGGCTACACCTTC.